This is a list of T cell receptor beta chains from one sample in a study of OX40 agonist ivuxolimab in advanced cancers. The protocol was immunoSEQ multiplex PCR, while the TCRdb copy is restricted to in-frame clones and leaves out a portion. The sample records tens of thousands of clones, 85% to 90% being singletons. The input for sequencing was CD4+ or CD8+ T cells sorted from blood, taken in a trial of the OX40 agonist ivuxolimab. All receptors derive from an adult with an advanced solid tumor such as melanoma, head and neck, liver or kidney cancer. Each CDR3 is given with its conserved first and last residue. Each record gives: J gene, V gene, clone size, CDR3 protein. Size is stated for part of the rows, as once, few or many counts, or as a class when the clone is expanded.

J gene: TRBJ2-7
V gene: TRBV7-9
clone size: medium-sized
CDR3 protein: CASSSTLTDTSYEQYF

J gene: TRBJ2-5
V gene: TRBV29-1
clone size: -
CDR3 protein: CSMMTGGRETQYF

J gene: TRBJ2-6
V gene: TRBV6-1
clone size: -
CDR3 protein: CASSEEVAAGANVLTF

J gene: TRBJ1-6
V gene: TRBV7-2
clone size: once
CDR3 protein: CASSLPQDNSPLHF

J gene: TRBJ2-7
V gene: TRBV27
clone size: -
CDR3 protein: CASSLSQPYEQYF

J gene: TRBJ2-7
V gene: TRBV27
clone size: -
CDR3 protein: CASSLATSSYEQYF

J gene: TRBJ2-3
V gene: TRBV4-2
clone size: few
CDR3 protein: CASSPDFLSTDTQYF

J gene: TRBJ1-2
V gene: TRBV4-1
clone size: -
CDR3 protein: CASSPTPGTASYGYTF

J gene: TRBJ1-6
V gene: TRBV5-1
clone size: -
CDR3 protein: CASSSVEGSDNSPLHF

J gene: TRBJ2-5
V gene: TRBV4-1
clone size: once
CDR3 protein: CASSQVAAPETQYF

J gene: TRBJ2-1
V gene: TRBV19
clone size: -
CDR3 protein: CASSIGGNEQFF

J gene: TRBJ1-5
V gene: TRBV19
clone size: medium-sized
CDR3 protein: CASNAQMDGYNQPQHF

J gene: TRBJ1-1
V gene: TRBV19
clone size: -
CDR3 protein: CASTTGLPTEAFF

J gene: TRBJ2-7
V gene: TRBV27
clone size: -
CDR3 protein: CASSLSMRVIRNEQYF

J gene: TRBJ2-5
V gene: TRBV5-4
clone size: -
CDR3 protein: CASSFSSGAGEETQYF

J gene: TRBJ1-5
V gene: TRBV7-2
clone size: -
CDR3 protein: CASSLLSGGNQPQHF

J gene: TRBJ2-1
V gene: TRBV14
clone size: once
CDR3 protein: CASSPRDFYNEQFF

J gene: TRBJ2-3
V gene: TRBV5-4
clone size: -
CDR3 protein: CASSFGRASTDTQYF

J gene: TRBJ1-1
V gene: TRBV5-1
clone size: -
CDR3 protein: CASRPNTGVTEALF

J gene: TRBJ2-3
V gene: TRBV6-6
clone size: -
CDR3 protein: CASSSTAGVADTQYF